Below are 24 T cell receptor beta chains sequenced from a single sample in a study of early T cells in non-severe SARS-CoV-2 infection. TCRdb passed the 5' RACE reads through MiXCR, listing each CDR3 protein once. This sample has around 53,000 distinct CDR3 sequences, with less than 15% found just once. This sample comprised whole blood, obtained at baseline. The receptors here all came from an adult who was a healthcare worker with PCR-confirmed SARS-CoV-2 infection or an uninfected control (not recorded which).

V and J are TRBV20-1 and TRBJ1-5; no clear D gene. V dropped 8 bases and J dropped 1 base, with 21 bases sitting between them. The CDR3 covers 16 residues. Germline lookup yields CDR1 DFQATT and CDR2 SNEGSKA (reference sequence). The CDR3 reads CSTRDRRVGSNQPQHF. The DNA of the CDR3 is TGCAGTACCCGCGATCGTAGGGTAGGGAGCAATCAGCCCCAGCATTTT.

This chain links TRBV5-5 with TRBJ2-1; D call uncertain. CDR3 length: 14 residues. The germline V gene has CDR1 SGHKS and CDR2 YYEKEE (reference sequence). Trimming pared 0 bases from V and 3 bases from J, leaving 7 bases between. CDR3 region: CASSLAYGYNEQFF. As DNA, the CDR3 is TGTGCCAGCAGCTTGGCTTACGGCTACAATGAGCAGTTCTTC.

This clonotype was seen at least ten times. The chain couples TRBV5-1 to TRBJ2-7; 9 nucleotides match TRBD1. CDR3 length: 13 amino acids. Trimming at V came to 8 bases and at J to 4 bases, leaving 7 bases not matched to a gene. Germline V gives CDR1 SGHRS, CDR2 YFSETQ. The CDR3 DNA sequence: TGCGCCAGTACTGACAGGGGGTATTACGAGCAGTACTTC. Translation gives CASTDRGYYEQYF.

This clonotype was recorded at least ten times. This chain uses TRBV10-1 with TRBJ2-1; 8 nucleotides match TRBD2. The V gene's germline CDR1 is WNHNN and CDR2 SYGVQD (reference sequence). The trim removed 3 bases at V and 4 bases at J, leaving 5 bases unmatched. The CDR3 is 15 amino acids. The CDR3 DNA reads as TGCGCCAGCAGTGATCTAGCGGGCGATTACAATGAGCAGTTCTTC. This sequence encodes CASSDLAGDYNEQFF.

This clonotype was recorded many times. CDR3 sequence (DNA): TGTGCCAGCAGCTTAGACAGGGCGACAGGAAACACCATATATTTT. Protein: CASSLDRATGNTIYF. This chain links TRBV11-2 with TRBJ1-3; a weak D match, TRBD1 (5 bases). This CDR3 has 15 amino acids. In germline, CDR1 is SGHAT, CDR2 FQNNGV. Deletions cut 0 bases from V and 4 bases from J, with 10 bases between. Filled out from reference TRBV11-2 and TRBJ1-3, the complete variable domain reads EAGVAQSPRYKIIEKRQSVAFWCNPISGHATLYWYQQILGQGPKLLIQFQNNGVVDDSQLPKDRFSAERLKGVDSTLKIQPAKLEDSAVYLCASSLDRATGNTIYFGEGSWLTVV.

V is TRBV7-9 and J is TRBJ2-1; tentative D call: TRBD2 (8 bases). The CDR3 loop spans 16 amino acids. Trimming shortened V by 4 bases and J by 6 bases, and 19 bases separated the two germline ends. Germline-derived CDR1 and CDR2 are SEHNR and FQNEAQ (reference sequence). Here the CDR3 reads CASSSPRDSGGNEQFF. CDR3 nucleotides: TGTGCCAGCAGCTCTCCCCGGGACAGCGGGGGCAATGAGCAGTTCTTC.

This chain connects TRBV4-3 to TRBJ2-7; 11 nucleotides line up with TRBD1. The CDR3 is 18 residues long. The V gene end was trimmed by 1 base and the J gene end by 0 bases; junction bases not matched to a gene: 8. CDR1 LGHNA and CDR2 YSLEER come from the germline V gene. DNA of the CDR3: TGCGCCAGCAGCCAAGGGGCCGGAGGGACAGGGGGCTCCTACGAGCAGTACTTC. Translating gives CASSQGAGGTGGSYEQYF.

Worth noting for this clonotype: The conserved closing phenylalanine or tryptophan is absent in this CDR3, likely reflecting a read error. J is TRBJ1-2 and V is TRBV24-1; TRBD1 is a possible D gene (6 bases). CDR3 size: 18 residues. Germline CDR1 reads KGHDR; CDR2 reads SFDVKD. With 8 bases removed from V and 5 bases from J, the gap between germline ends came to 29 bases. The CDR3 DNA follows: TGTGCCACCAAGGTCGACAGGAGAGAGTTCGTAGTCGCGTATGGCTACACCCTC. Its translation is CATKVDRREFVVAYGYTL.

This clonotype was detected once. The chain couples TRBV28 to TRBJ1-4; TRBD1 matches 10 bases. Germline loops: CDR1 MDHEN, CDR2 SYDVKM. V shed 2 bases, J shed 11 bases, and the junction held 11 bases outside the gene matches. The CDR3 extends over 16 amino acids. The CDR3 DNA reads as TGTGCCAGCAGTTTAGCGACAGGGGGCGCGAAGTTGAAACTGTTTTTT. The encoded protein is CASSLATGGAKLKLFF.

This chain's CDR3 is CASSQAGNTDTQYF. The CDR3 region has the DNA TGTGCCAGCAGCCAAGCTGGGAACACAGATACGCAGTATTTT. The V and J genes are TRBV4-2 and TRBJ2-3; D remains unclear. The CDR3 extends over 14 amino acids. CDR1 is LGHNA, CDR2 YNFKEQ, per germline. V lost 1 base to trimming and J lost 2 bases, with 7 bases between them.

The J gene is TRBJ2-6, the V gene TRBV12-3 or TRBV12-4; D is undetermined. CDR3 length: 14 residues. Trimming pared 5 bases from V and 0 bases from J, leaving 5 bases between. CDR3 coding DNA: TGTGCCAGCAGTACCTACTCTGGGGCCAACGTCCTGACTTTC. It is translated as CASSTYSGANVLTF.

There are many counts of this clonotype. The chain links TRBV10-3 to TRBJ2-5; D gene ambiguous. Looked up from germline, CDR1 is ENHRY and CDR2 is SYGVKD. V was pared by 6 bases and J by 5 bases, with 13 bases between. The CDR3 covers 13 residues. The CDR3, as DNA: TGTGCCATCAGCGGCTCAGCCTATGAGACCCAGTACTTC. Protein sequence: CAISGSAYETQYF.

The chain uses TRBV28 and TRBJ1-5, with D perhaps matching TRBD1 (6 bases). Germline V gene data show CDR1 as MDHEN and CDR2 as SYDVKM. The CDR3 is 15 residues long. With 5 bases removed from V and 0 bases from J, the gap between germline ends came to 11 bases. DNA of the CDR3: TGTGCCAGCAGTCTGACAGGCAATAGCAATCAGCCCCAGCATTTT. Its protein product is CASSLTGNSNQPQHF.

In this sample, this clonotype turned up a few times. This chain links TRBV18 with TRBJ2-7; the match to TRBD1 covers 7 bases. V lost 6 bases and J lost 3; bases outside the gene matches: 8. The CDR3 spans 14 residues. Germline V gene data show CDR1 as KGHSH and CDR2 as LQKENI. The CDR3 DNA is TGTGCCAGCTCCCCCGGGACAGAGTACTACGAGCAGTACTTC. Its translation: CASSPGTEYYEQYF.

The chain uses TRBV6-1 and TRBJ2-5; D is perhaps TRBD2 (6 bases). The CDR3 totals 15 residues. The germline V and J ends were trimmed by 1 base and 4 bases, with 13 bases remaining between them. CDR1 MNHNS and CDR2 SASEGT come from the germline V gene. The CDR3 nucleotides are TGTGCCAGCAGTGAAGGATTCGGGAGCGGAGAGACCCAGTACTTC. Translation: CASSEGFGSGETQYF.

CDR3 in DNA: TGTGCCAGCAGTTTAAGTGGGAGTCCCTCTACTAACAATGAGCAGTTCTTC. It translates to CASSLSGSPSTNNEQFF. This chain connects TRBV12-3 or TRBV12-4 to TRBJ2-1, with TRBD2 as a possible D gene (5 bases). The CDR3 is 17 amino acids. The germline V and J ends were trimmed by 2 bases and 5 bases, with 19 bases remaining between them.

This clonotype was recorded at least ten times. The chain couples TRBV28 to TRBJ1-5; TRBD1 matches at 7 bases. Per the germline V gene, CDR1 is MDHEN and CDR2 is SYDVKM. CDR3 length equals 14 residues. V shed 6 bases and J 0 bases; nucleotides not matched to a gene: 2. CDR3 sequence reads: CASRTGHSNQPQHF. CDR3 bases: TGTGCCAGCAGGACAGGGCATAGCAATCAGCCCCAGCATTTT. Looking up the rest from reference TRBV28 and TRBJ1-5 gives the full variable domain: DVKVTQSSRYLVKRTGEKVFLECVQDMDHENMFWYRQDPGLGLRLIYFSYDVKMKEKGDIPEGYSVSREKKERFSLILESASTNQTSMYLCASRTGHSNQPQHFGDGTRLSIL.

This clonotype showed up many times. The rearrangement joins TRBV5-4 to TRBJ2-3, with 10 bases matching TRBD1. CDR3 size: 14 residues. V shed 5 bases, J shed 5 bases, and the junction held 5 bases outside the gene matches. Germline V gives CDR1 SGHNT, CDR2 YYREEE (reference sequence). In DNA form, the CDR3 reads TGTGCCAGCAGATCGACAGGGGGCCGAGATACGCAGTATTTT. This codes for CASRSTGGRDTQYF. Full variable domain (outside the CDR3, taken from reference TRBV5-4 and TRBJ2-3): ETGVTQSPTHLIKTRGQQVTLRCSSQSGHNTVSWYQQALGQGPQFIFQYYREEENGRGNFPPRFSGLQFPNYSSELNVNALELDDSALYLCASRSTGGRDTQYFGPGTRLTVL.

In this sample, this clonotype turned up a few times. The rearrangement links TRBV5-5 to TRBJ1-3; D may be TRBD1 (5 bases). The CDR3 consists of 16 residues. The germline gives CDR1 SGHKS, CDR2 YYEKEE (reference sequence). Trimming left V 3 bases short and J 0 bases short, with 13 bases between. CDR3 nucleotide sequence: TGTGCCAGCAGCTCCGGGACTTTGAGCTCTGGAAACACCATATATTTT. Its protein is CASSSGTLSSGNTIYF.

This clonotype was seen a few times. J is TRBJ1-5 and V is TRBV3-1, with D maybe TRBD1 (6 bases). This CDR3 spans 14 amino acids. Per the germline V gene, CDR1 is LGHDT and CDR2 is YNNKEL (reference sequence). The V gene lost 3 bases and the J gene lost 6 bases, with 12 bases spanning the gap. The CDR3 loop reads CASSQGQIGQPQHF. Here the CDR3 DNA reads TGTGCCAGCAGCCAGGGACAAATAGGTCAGCCCCAGCATTTT.

The rearrangement uses TRBV6-2 or TRBV6-3 and TRBJ2-7, with 8 bases aligning to TRBD2. J was trimmed by 2 bases and V by 6 bases; bases with no gene match: 9. Germline V lookup: CDR1 MNHEY, CDR2 SVGEGT. The CDR3 sequence is 15 residues long. CDR3 bases: TGTGCCAGCAGCCCTTTAGCGGGATCGCCCTACGAGCAGTACTTC. Protein: CASSPLAGSPYEQYF.

This chain links TRBV27 with TRBJ2-7; 7 bases fit TRBD1. V lost 2 bases and J lost 1; bases outside the gene matches: 5. This CDR3 has 15 residues. Germline V gene sequence: CDR1 MNHEY, CDR2 SMNVEV (reference sequence). The CDR3: CASSLRGHLSYEQYF. The CDR3, as DNA: TGTGCCAGCAGTTTAAGGGGGCACCTTTCCTACGAGCAGTACTTC.

This clonotype was detected a few times. DNA of the CDR3: TGTGCCAGCAACTATCCGGGGCAGGGTTGGGACACTGAAGCTTTCTTT. Translated, it gives CASNYPGQGWDTEAFF. The V and J genes are TRBV7-3 and TRBJ1-1; D is possibly TRBD1 (5 bases). CDR3 size: 16 residues. V was cut by 7 bases and J by 3 bases, with 21 bases left in between. Germline-derived CDR1 and CDR2 are SGHTA and FQGTGA.

The chain recombines TRBV20-1 with TRBJ2-1; 9 positions agree with TRBD2. Germline CDR1 DFQATT, CDR2 SNEGSKA (reference sequence). The V segment lost 0 bases and the J segment 7 bases; nucleotides outside the gene matches: 7. The CDR3 is made up of 15 amino acids. The CDR3 spells CSARDPSGKGNEQFF. The CDR3 coding sequence is TGCAGTGCTAGAGATCCTAGCGGGAAGGGGAATGAGCAGTTCTTC.